This T cell receptor (beta chain) was sequenced during a study of cytotoxic CD8 clonotypes in ibrutinib-treated CLL. Whole-study results and caveats: There were differences in sampling times between sustained-remission and progressing patients. Patients had baseline clonality above age-matched healthy donors, and this clonality moved with circulating CD8+ T-cell counts. An increase in clonality occurred at ibrutinib response, followed by a return toward baseline at progression.

With regard to this clone: Antigen unknown.

The table came from immunoSEQ multiplex PCR; TCRdb's copy has only in-frame clones and leaves some out. The sample holds some 140,000 clones; 75% to 95% are singletons and the top ten take 10% to 14%. Trimming removed 0 bases at V and 6 bases at J, with 8 bases between. CDR3 length: 13 residues. The germline CDR1 and CDR2 sequences are SGHRS and YFSETQ. The sequencing here drew on PBMCs, taken after 12 months of ibrutinib treatment. This clonotype originated in a human donor with chronic lymphocytic leukemia. The chain employs TRBV5-1 and TRBJ2-3; D is undetermined. The CDR3 region is CASSLEFGDTQYF. The CDR3 DNA reads as TGCGCCAGCAGCTTGGAATTTGGCGATACGCAGTATTTT.